This is a list of T cell receptor beta chains from one sample in a study of T cell responses to AZD1222 COVID-19 vaccine. Using immunoSEQ multiplex PCR, the repertoire was profiled, and TCRdb retains in-frame clones only, with some absent. The sample holds tens of thousands of clones; 85% to 90% are singletons and the top ten take just under 5%. The sample in question was peripheral blood, obtained 28 days after the second AZD1222 dose. These receptors were obtained from an adult who received the AZD1222 COVID-19 vaccine. The CDR3 runs from the conserved cysteine through the conserved F or W. D genes are given only for firm matches. Not all rows give a size; the values are once, few, many and, for expanded clones, a class.

d_call	j_call	v_call	cdr3_length	clone_size	cdr3_aa	cdr3_nt
-	TRBJ1-5	TRBV7-2	16	-	CASSLGHEIGNQPQHF	TGTGCCAGCAGCTTAGGACACGAGATAGGCAATCAGCCCCAGCATTTT
TRBD1	TRBJ1-1	TRBV9	13	-	CASSVGTGTEAFF	TGTGCCAGCAGCGTGGGGACAGGGACTGAAGCTTTCTTT
-	TRBJ1-4	TRBV5-4	15	-	CASSLEATTNEKLFF	TGTGCCAGCAGCTTGGAAGCCACAACTAATGAAAAACTGTTTTTT
TRBD1	TRBJ2-7	TRBV30	14	few	CAWSVAGGGYEQYF	TGTGCCTGGAGTGTAGCAGGGGGCGGATACGAGCAGTACTTC
-	TRBJ2-7	TRBV4-2	13	-	CASSQDMSYEQYF	TGTGCCAGCAGCCAAGATATGAGTTACGAGCAGTACTTC
TRBD1	TRBJ1-1	TRBV10-2	17	few	CASTERDRGPRLTEAFF	TGCGCCAGCACCGAGAGGGACAGGGGGCCTAGATTGACTGAAGCTTTCTTT
-	TRBJ1-2	TRBV6-5	11	-	CARSGVDGYTF	TGTGCCAGATCGGGAGTGGATGGCTACACCTTC
-	TRBJ1-5	TRBV6-5	12	once	CASSLSHQPQHF	TGTGCCAGCAGTCTCTCTCATCAGCCCCAGCATTTT
-	TRBJ1-1	TRBV5-1	14	-	CASSPRDMETEAFF	TGCGCCAGCAGCCCCCGGGACATGGAGACTGAAGCTTTCTTT
TRBD1	TRBJ2-7	TRBV5-1	13	-	CASTRDRGGEQYF	TGCGCCAGCACCAGGGACAGGGGAGGCGAGCAGTACTTC
-	TRBJ2-2	TRBV24-1	12	-	CATSGSSGELFF	TGTGCCACCAGTGGCTCTTCCGGGGAGCTGTTTTTT
-	TRBJ1-2	TRBV6-5	16	-	CASSYSAAQGIAGYTF	TGTGCCAGCAGTTACTCGGCAGCTCAGGGAATCGCTGGCTACACCTTC
-	TRBJ1-1	TRBV12-3/TRBV12-4	13	-	CASSAYTNTEAFF	TGTGCCAGCAGTGCTTACACGAACACTGAAGCTTTCTTT
-	TRBJ1-2	TRBV9	19	-	CASSVVAPGTLPGVYGYTF	TGTGCCAGCAGCGTAGTGGCCCCCGGAACCTTACCCGGTGTTTATGGCTACACCTTC